One and the same sample provided the 10 T cell receptor beta chains below, sequenced in a study of cytomegalovirus exposure and HLA in healthy donors. The PCR had 60 Vbeta and 13 Jbeta primers. The method was immunoSEQ multiplex PCR; TCRdb's version includes in-frame clones alone and lacks a portion of them. This specimen shows about 52,000 clones; the ten leading clones hold approximately 13%. Sequencing input: PBMCs. The origin of the receptors is a woman aged 55-69 years in good health and CMV-seropositive.

The V and J genes are TRBV19 and TRBJ1-6, with D maybe TRBD1 (5 bases). The germline CDR1 and CDR2 sequences are LNHDA and SQIVND (reference sequence). The CDR3 runs to 15 residues. The germline V and J ends were trimmed by 5 bases and 5 bases, with 13 bases remaining between them. CDR3 sequence (DNA): TGTGCCAGTAGTCCATACAGGTTGAATAATTCACCCCTCCACTTT. This gives the protein CASSPYRLNNSPLHF.

The chain joins TRBV6-1 to TRBJ2-7; 8 nucleotides agree with TRBD1. Germline V gene data show CDR1 as MNHNS and CDR2 as SASEGT. There are 13 residues in the CDR3. V shed 7 bases, J shed 3 bases, and the junction held 5 bases outside the gene matches. This CDR3 reads CASIKDRDYEQYF. The DNA of the CDR3 is TGTGCCAGCATCAAGGACAGGGACTACGAGCAGTACTTC.

The gene calls are TRBV18 and TRBJ2-5, with TRBD2 identical over 10 bases. The tail of the sequence fits TRBJ2-7 better, so the J call may be wrong. The germline gives CDR1 KGHSH, CDR2 LQKENI. The CDR3 spans 14 residues. The CDR3 is CASSPFGTSDEQYF. The CDR3 DNA reads as TGTGCCAGCTCACCATTCGGGACTAGCGACGAGCAGTACTTC.

The V call is TRBV19, the J call TRBJ1-1; 7 bases are shared with TRBD1. After removal of 8 bases from V and 3 bases from J, the junction contained 15 bases not matched to a gene. The germline CDR1 and CDR2 sequences are LNHDA and SQIVND (reference sequence). The CDR3 has 16 amino acids. CDR3 sequence: CASGREGGQTDTEAFF. The CDR3 nucleotides are TGTGCCAGTGGACGGGAGGGGGGACAGACAGACACTGAAGCTTTCTTT.

This chain uses TRBV19 with TRBJ2-2, with 7 bases matching TRBD1. Germline trimming cut 9 bases from V and 5 bases from J; bases unmatched to any gene: 3. Germline values: CDR1 LNHDA, CDR2 SQIVND (reference sequence). This CDR3 is 12 amino acids long. In DNA form, the CDR3 reads TGTGCCAGCGACAGGGTTACCGGGGAGCTGTTTTTT. As protein: CASDRVTGELFF.

The V call is TRBV19, the J call TRBJ2-5; 8 nucleotides line up with TRBD1. Germline values: CDR1 LNHDA, CDR2 SQIVND (reference sequence). With 11 bases clipped from V and 2 bases from J, the junction kept 7 bases outside the gene matches. The length of the CDR3 is 13 residues. The CDR3 DNA follows: TGTGCCTCCCCCCACAGGGGGCAAGAGACCCAGTACTTC. It specifies CASPHRGQETQYF.

The CDR3 spells CASLLAGGNIQYF. CDR3 DNA sequence: TGTGCCAGCCTACTAGCGGGGGGGAACATTCAGTACTTC. The gene calls are TRBV19 and TRBJ2-4; 13 bases are a match to TRBD2. The CDR3 extends over 13 amino acids. V shed 9 bases and J 7 bases; nucleotides not matched to a gene: 3. CDR1 and CDR2 (germline): LNHDA, SQIVND (reference sequence).

V is TRBV4-3 and J is TRBJ1-3, with no clear D. Trimming shortened V by 0 bases and J by 0 bases, and 15 bases separated the two germline ends. CDR1 is LGHNA, CDR2 YSLEER, per germline. The CDR3 has 18 residues. CDR3 region: CASSQEVKGGSSGNTIYF. In DNA form, the CDR3 reads TGCGCCAGCAGCCAAGAGGTAAAAGGCGGAAGCTCTGGAAACACCATATATTTT.

The CDR3 region is CASSEALGRGTDTQYF. The CDR3 coding sequence is TGTGCCAGCAGTGAAGCGCTAGGGCGGGGCACAGATACGCAGTATTTT. The chain employs TRBV2 and TRBJ2-3, with D perhaps TRBD2 (5 bases). With 0 bases removed from V and 1 base from J, the gap between germline ends came to 11 bases. CDR1 SNHLY and CDR2 FYNNEI come from the germline V gene. The CDR3 sequence is 16 residues long.

This rearrangement joins TRBV7-6 to TRBJ2-1; 11 bases map to TRBD2. The CDR3 sequence is 15 residues long. After removal of 5 bases from V and 5 bases from J, the junction contained 5 bases not matched to a gene. Germline-derived CDR1 and CDR2 are SGHVS and FNYEAQ. CDR3: CASSSSGGADNEQFF. The CDR3 nucleotides read TGTGCCAGCAGCAGTAGCGGGGGGGCCGACAATGAGCAGTTCTTC.